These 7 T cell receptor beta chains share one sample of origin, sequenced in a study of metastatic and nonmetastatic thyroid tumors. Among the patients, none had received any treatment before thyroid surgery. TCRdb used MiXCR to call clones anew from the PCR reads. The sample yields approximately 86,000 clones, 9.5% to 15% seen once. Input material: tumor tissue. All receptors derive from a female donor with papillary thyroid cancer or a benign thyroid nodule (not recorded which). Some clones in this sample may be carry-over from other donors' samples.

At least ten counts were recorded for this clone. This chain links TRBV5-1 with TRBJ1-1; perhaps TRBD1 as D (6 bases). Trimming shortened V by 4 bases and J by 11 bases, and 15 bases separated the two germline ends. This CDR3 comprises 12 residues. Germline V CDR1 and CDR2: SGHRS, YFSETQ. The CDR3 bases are TGCGCCAGCAGCACCTCGACAGGTAGGGCTTTCTTT. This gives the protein CASSTSTGRAFF.

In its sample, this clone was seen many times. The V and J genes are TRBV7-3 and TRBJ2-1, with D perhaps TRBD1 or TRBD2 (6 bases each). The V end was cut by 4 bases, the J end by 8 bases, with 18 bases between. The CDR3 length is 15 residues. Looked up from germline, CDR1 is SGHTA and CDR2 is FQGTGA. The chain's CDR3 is CASSYGGPGSDEQFF. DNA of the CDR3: TGTGCCAGCAGCTACGGGGGCCCAGGGTCTGATGAGCAGTTCTTC.

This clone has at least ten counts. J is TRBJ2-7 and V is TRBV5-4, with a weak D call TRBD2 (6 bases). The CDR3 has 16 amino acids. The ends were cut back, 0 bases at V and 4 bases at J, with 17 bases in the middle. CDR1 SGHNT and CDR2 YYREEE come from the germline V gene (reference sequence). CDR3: CASSLDGGRGIYEQYF. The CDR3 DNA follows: TGTGCCAGCAGCTTGGATGGCGGTCGGGGGATTTACGAGCAGTACTTC.

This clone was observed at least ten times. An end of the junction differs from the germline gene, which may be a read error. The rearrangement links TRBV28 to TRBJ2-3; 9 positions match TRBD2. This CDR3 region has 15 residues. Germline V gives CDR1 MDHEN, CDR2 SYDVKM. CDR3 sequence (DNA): TGTGCCAGCGGTTTTAGCGGGGGTTTCACAGATACGCAGTATTTT. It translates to CASGFSGGFTDTQYF. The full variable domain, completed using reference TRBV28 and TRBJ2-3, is DVKVTQSSRYLVKRTGEKVFLECVQDMDHENMFWYRQDPGLGLRLIYFSYDVKMKEKGDIPEGYSVSREKKERFSLILESASTNQTSMYLCASGFSGGFTDTQYFGPGTRLTVL.

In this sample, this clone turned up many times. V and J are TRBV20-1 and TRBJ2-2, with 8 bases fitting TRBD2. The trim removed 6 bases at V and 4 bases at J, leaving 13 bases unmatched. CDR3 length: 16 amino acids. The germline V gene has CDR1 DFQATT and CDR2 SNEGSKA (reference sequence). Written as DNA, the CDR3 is TGCAGTGCCCAGCAGTTCGCTAGCGGGCTCACCGGGGAGCTGTTTTTT. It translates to CSAQQFASGLTGELFF.

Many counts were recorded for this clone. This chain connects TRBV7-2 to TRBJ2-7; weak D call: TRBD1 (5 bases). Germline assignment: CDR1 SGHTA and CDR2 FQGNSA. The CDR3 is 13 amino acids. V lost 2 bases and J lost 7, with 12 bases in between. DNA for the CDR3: TGTGCCAGCAGCTTACAGGGCGGAGCGGAGCAGTACTTC. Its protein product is CASSLQGGAEQYF.

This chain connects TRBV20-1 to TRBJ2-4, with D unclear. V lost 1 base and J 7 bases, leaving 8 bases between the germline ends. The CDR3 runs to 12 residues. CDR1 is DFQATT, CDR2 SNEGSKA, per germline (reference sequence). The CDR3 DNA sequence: TGCAGTGCTAGAGGAGGCATTAACATTCAGTACTTC. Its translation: CSARGGINIQYF.